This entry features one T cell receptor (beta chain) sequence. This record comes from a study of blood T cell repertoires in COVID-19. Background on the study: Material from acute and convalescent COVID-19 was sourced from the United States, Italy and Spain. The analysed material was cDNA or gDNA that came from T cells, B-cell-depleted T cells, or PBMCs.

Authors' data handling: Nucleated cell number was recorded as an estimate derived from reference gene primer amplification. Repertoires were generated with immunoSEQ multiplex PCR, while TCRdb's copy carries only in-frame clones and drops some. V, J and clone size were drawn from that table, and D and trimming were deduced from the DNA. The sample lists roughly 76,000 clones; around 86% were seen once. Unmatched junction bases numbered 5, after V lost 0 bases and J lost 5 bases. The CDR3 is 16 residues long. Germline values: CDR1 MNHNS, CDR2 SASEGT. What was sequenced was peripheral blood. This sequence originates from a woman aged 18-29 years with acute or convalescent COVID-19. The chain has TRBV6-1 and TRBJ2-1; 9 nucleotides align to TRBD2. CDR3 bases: TGTGCCAGCAGTGAAGCGCTGACTAGCGGACACAATGAGCAGTTCTTC. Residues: CASSEALTSGHNEQFF.